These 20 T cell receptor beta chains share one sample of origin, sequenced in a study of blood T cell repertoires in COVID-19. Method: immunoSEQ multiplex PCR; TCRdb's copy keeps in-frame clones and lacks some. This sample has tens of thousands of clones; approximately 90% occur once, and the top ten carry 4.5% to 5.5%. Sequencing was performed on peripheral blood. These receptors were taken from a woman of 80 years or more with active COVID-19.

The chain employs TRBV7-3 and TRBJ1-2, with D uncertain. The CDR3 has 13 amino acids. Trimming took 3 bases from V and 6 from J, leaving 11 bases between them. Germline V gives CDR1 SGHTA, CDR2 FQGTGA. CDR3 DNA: TGTGCCAGCAGCTTTCGAGGGAGAGATGGCTACACCTTC. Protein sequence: CASSFRGRDGYTF.

DNA of the CDR3: TGTGCCAGCAGCGAGACGGGGTGGTGGAGCACAGATACGCAGTATTTT. Encoded protein: CASSETGWWSTDTQYF. The chain has TRBV9 and TRBJ2-3, with a weak D call TRBD2 (5 bases). The V end lost 3 bases, the J end lost 0 bases, and 14 bases lay between the germline ends. Germline values: CDR1 SGDLS, CDR2 YYNGEE. CDR3 size: 16 residues.

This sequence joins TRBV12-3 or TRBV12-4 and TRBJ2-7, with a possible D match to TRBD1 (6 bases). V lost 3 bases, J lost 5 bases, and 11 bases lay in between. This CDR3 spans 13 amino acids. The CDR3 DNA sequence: TGTGCCAGCAGTTTTGGGGGCAAGAACGAGCAGTACTTC. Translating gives CASSFGGKNEQYF.

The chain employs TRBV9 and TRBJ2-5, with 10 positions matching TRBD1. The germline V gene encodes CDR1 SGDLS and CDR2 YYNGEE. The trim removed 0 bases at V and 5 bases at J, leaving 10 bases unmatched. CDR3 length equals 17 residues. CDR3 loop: CASSVEMTGGAGETQYF. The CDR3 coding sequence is TGTGCCAGCAGCGTAGAGATGACAGGGGGCGCCGGGGAGACCCAGTACTTC.

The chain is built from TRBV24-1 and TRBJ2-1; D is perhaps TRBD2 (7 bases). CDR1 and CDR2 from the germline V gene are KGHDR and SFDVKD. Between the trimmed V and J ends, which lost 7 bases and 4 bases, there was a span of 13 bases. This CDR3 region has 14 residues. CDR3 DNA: TGTGCCACCAGGGGGGGGGCGCGGTACAATGAGCAGTTCTTC. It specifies CATRGGARYNEQFF.

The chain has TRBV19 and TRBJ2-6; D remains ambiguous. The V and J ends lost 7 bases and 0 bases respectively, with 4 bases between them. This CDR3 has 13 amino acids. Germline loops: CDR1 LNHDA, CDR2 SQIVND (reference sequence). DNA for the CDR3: TGTGCCAGTACACTCTCTGGGGCCAACGTCCTGACTTTC. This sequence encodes CASTLSGANVLTF.

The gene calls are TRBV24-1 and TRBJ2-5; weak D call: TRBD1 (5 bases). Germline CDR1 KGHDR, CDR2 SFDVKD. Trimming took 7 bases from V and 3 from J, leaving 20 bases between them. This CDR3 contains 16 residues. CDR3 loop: CATSVPGQGVEETQYF. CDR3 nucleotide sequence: TGTGCCACCAGCGTCCCAGGGCAGGGTGTCGAAGAGACCCAGTACTTC.

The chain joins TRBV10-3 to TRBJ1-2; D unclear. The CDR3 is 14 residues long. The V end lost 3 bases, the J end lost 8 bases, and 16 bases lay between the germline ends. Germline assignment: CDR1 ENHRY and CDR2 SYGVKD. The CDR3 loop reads CAISDQTVFWGYTF. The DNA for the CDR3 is TGTGCCATCAGTGACCAAACAGTTTTTTGGGGCTACACCTTC.

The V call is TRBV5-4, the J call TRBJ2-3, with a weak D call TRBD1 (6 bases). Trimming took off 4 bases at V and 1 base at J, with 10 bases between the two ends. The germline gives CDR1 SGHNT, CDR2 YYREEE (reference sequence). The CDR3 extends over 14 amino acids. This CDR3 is CASSRNRGTDTQYF. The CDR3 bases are TGTGCCAGCAGCAGGAACAGGGGCACAGATACGCAGTATTTT.

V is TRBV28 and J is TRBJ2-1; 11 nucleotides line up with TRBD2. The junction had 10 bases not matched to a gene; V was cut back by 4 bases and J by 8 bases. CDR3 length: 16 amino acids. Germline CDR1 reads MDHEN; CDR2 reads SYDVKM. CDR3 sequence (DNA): TGTGCCAGCAGTTCCCTAACTAGCGGGAGTGGGGATGAGCAGTTCTTC. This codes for CASSSLTSGSGDEQFF.

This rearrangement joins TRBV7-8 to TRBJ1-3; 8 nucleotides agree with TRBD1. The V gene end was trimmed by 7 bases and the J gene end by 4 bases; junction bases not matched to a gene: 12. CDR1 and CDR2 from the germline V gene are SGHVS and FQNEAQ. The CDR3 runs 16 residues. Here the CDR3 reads CASNHGTGAAGNTIYF. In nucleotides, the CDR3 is TGTGCCAGCAACCATGGGACAGGAGCGGCAGGAAACACCATATATTTT.

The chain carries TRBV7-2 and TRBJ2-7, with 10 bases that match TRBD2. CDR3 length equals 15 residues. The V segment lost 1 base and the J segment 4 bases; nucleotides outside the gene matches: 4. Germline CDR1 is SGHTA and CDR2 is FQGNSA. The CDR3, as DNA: TGTGCCAGCAGCTTAGGAGGGACTAGCGTTTACGAGCAGTACTTC. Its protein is CASSLGGTSVYEQYF.

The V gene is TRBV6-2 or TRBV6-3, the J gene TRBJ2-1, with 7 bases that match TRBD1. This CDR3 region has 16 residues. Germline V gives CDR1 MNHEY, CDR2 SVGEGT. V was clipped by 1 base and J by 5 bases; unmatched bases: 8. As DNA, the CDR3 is TGTGCCAGCAGTTACTTGTCCCGGACAGGACACAATGAGCAGTTCTTC. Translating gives CASSYLSRTGHNEQFF.

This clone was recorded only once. The CDR3 loop is CASSQGTSGGNEQFF. CDR3 bases: TGTGCCAGCAGCCAAGGGACTAGCGGTGGGAATGAGCAGTTCTTC. The chain carries TRBV6-5 and TRBJ2-1, with TRBD2 matching 11 bases. The CDR3 spans 15 residues. Germline V gene sequence: CDR1 MNHEY, CDR2 SVGAGI. V was clipped by 6 bases and J by 7 bases; unmatched bases: 8.

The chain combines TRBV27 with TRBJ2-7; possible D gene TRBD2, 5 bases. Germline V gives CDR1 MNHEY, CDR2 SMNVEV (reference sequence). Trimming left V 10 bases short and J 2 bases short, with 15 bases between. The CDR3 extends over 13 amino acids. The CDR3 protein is CATEQRGTYEQYF. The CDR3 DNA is TGTGCCACCGAACAACGGGGTACCTACGAGCAGTACTTC.

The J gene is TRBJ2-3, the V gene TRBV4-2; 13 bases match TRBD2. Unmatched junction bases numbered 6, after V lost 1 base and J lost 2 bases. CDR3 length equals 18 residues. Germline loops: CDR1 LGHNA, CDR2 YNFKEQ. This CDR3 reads CASSQVGTSGTITDTQYF. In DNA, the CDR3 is TGTGCCAGCAGCCAAGTAGGGACTAGCGGGACAATCACAGATACGCAGTATTTT.

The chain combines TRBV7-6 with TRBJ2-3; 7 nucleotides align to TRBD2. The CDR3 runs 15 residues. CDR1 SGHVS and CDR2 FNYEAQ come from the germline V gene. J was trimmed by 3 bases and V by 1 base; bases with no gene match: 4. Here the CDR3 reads CASSLVRELTDTQYF. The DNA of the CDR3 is TGTGCCAGCAGCTTAGTGCGGGAGCTAACAGATACGCAGTATTTT.

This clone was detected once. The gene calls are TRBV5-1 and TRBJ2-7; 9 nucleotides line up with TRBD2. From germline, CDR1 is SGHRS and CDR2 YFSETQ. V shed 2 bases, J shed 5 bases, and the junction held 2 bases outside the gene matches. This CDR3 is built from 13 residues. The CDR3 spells CASSFGLANEQYF. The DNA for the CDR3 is TGCGCCAGCAGCTTCGGACTAGCGAACGAGCAGTACTTC.

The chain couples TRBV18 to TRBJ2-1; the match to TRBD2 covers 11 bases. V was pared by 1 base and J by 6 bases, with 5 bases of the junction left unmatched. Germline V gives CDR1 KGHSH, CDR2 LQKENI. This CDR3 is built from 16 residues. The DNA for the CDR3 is TGTGCCAGCTCACCACGAGGGACTAGCGGTTTCAATGAGCAGTTCTTC. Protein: CASSPRGTSGFNEQFF.

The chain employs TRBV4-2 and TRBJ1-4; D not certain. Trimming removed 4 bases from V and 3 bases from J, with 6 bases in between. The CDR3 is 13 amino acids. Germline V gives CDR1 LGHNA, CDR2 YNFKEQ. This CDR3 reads CASSPSANEKLFF. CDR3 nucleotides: TGTGCCAGCAGCCCTTCGGCTAATGAAAAACTGTTTTTT.